This paragraph covers one T cell receptor (beta chain) sequence. The data belong to a study of blood T cell repertoires in COVID-19. Study in general: There were acute and convalescent COVID-19 samples, and they came from the United States, Italy and Spain. Nucleic acid was either cDNA or gDNA, and it came from T cells, B-cell-depleted T cells, or PBMCs.

As handled by the study authors: Amplification of reference gene primers was used by the study to estimate nucleated cell counts. TCRdb's copy holds only in-frame clones and misses some; the assay was immunoSEQ multiplex PCR. That table is the source of V, J and clone size, and D and trimming were worked out from the DNA. The sample shows some 280,000 clones, around four fifths of them seen only once. CDR1 is SGHVS, CDR2 FNYEAQ, per germline. With V trimmed by 3 bases and J by 7 bases, 7 bases remained unmatched. The length of the CDR3 is 16 residues. This clonotype was sampled from a woman between 45 and 60 years old with active or convalescent COVID-19. V is TRBV7-6 and J is TRBJ2-2; TRBD2 agrees at 11 bases. The sequencing sample was made of peripheral blood. The CDR3 is CASSFITSGSGGELFF. The CDR3 region has the DNA TGTGCCAGCAGCTTTATTACTAGCGGGAGCGGCGGGGAGCTGTTTTTT.